The 8 T cell receptor beta chains listed next were all sequenced from one sample in a study of blood T cell repertoires in COVID-19. Sequenced by immunoSEQ multiplex PCR; TCRdb stores in-frame clones only, minus some. This sample yields 150,000 to 200,000 clones, of which 88% are seen a single time; 4% to 5% belongs to the top ten. Sequencing was carried out using peripheral blood. Source of these receptors: a human donor in a cohort sampled during active COVID-19.

This clone was observed a single time. The gene calls are TRBV5-6 and TRBJ1-2, with TRBD1 matching 8 bases. Germline V gene sequence: CDR1 SGHDT, CDR2 YYEEEE. This CDR3 contains 15 residues. V gave up 4 bases and J gave up 7 bases; unmatched junction bases: 12. The CDR3 DNA is TGTGCCAGCAGCCCCCGAGCAGGGGGCTCTATTGGCTACACCTTC. As protein: CASSPRAGGSIGYTF.

This clone was counted between two and nine times. The CDR3 spells CASTLQLLNTEAFF. The CDR3 DNA reads TGTGCCAGCACTTTACAGCTACTGAACACTGAAGCTTTCTTT. The chain employs TRBV2 and TRBJ1-1; D gene ambiguous. The V and J ends lost 7 bases and 0 bases respectively, with 12 bases between them. The CDR3 length is 14 residues. The germline V gene has CDR1 SNHLY and CDR2 FYNNEI. The entire variable domain, with the rest obtained from reference TRBV2 and TRBJ1-1, is as follows: EPEVTQTPSHQVTQMGQEVILRCVPISNHLYFYWYRQILGQKVEFLVSFYNNEISEKSEIFDDQFSVERPDGSNFTLKIRSTKLEDSAMYFCASTLQLLNTEAFFGQGTRLTVV.

V and J are TRBV5-6 and TRBJ1-3; perhaps TRBD1 as D (5 bases). Trimming removed 4 bases at V and 0 bases at J, with 17 bases between. Germline CDR1 SGHDT, CDR2 YYEEEE. The CDR3 extends over 17 amino acids. As DNA, the CDR3 is TGTGCCAGCAGCCCCTTTCTACAGGCGATCTCTGGAAACACCATATATTTT. Translation: CASSPFLQAISGNTIYF.

The chain recombines TRBV2 with TRBJ2-5; TRBD2 agrees at 7 bases. V lost 7 bases, J lost 5 bases, and 13 bases stayed unmatched. CDR1 is SNHLY and CDR2 is FYNNEI in the germline V gene. The CDR3 spans 15 residues. CDR3 amino acids: CASTDGLAGAETQYF. The CDR3 DNA sequence: TGTGCCAGCACCGACGGGCTTGCGGGAGCTGAGACCCAGTACTTC.

Regarding this clone: Within the sample, other DNA sequences also encode this same CDR3. The chain uses TRBV9 and TRBJ2-1; tentatively, D is TRBD2 (6 bases). Deletions cut 3 bases from V and 2 bases from J, with 12 bases between. The length of the CDR3 is 15 residues. The germline CDR1 and CDR2 sequences are SGDLS and YYNGEE. CDR3 in amino acids: CASSARDSPYNEQFF. For the CDR3, the DNA is TGTGCCAGCAGCGCGCGGGACTCCCCCTACAATGAGCAGTTCTTC.

V usage is TRBV9 and J usage is TRBJ2-7, with TRBD1 matching 7 bases. V shed 4 bases, J shed 6 bases, and the junction held 7 bases outside the gene matches. The CDR3 is made up of 13 amino acids. CDR1 is SGDLS and CDR2 is YYNGEE in the germline V gene. Written as DNA, the CDR3 is TGTGCCAGCAGCAAAGGGACAGCTACCGAGCAGTACTTC. Translating gives CASSKGTATEQYF.

In this sample, this clone turned up a few times. The CDR3 region has the DNA TGCGCCAGCAGTCGCAGCGGGGGGGATACGCAGTATTTT. This encodes CASSRSGGDTQYF. The V call is TRBV10-1, the J call TRBJ2-3, with 9 bases fitting TRBD2. The junction had 3 bases not matched to a gene; V was cut back by 5 bases and J by 6 bases. The V gene's germline CDR1 is WNHNN and CDR2 SYGVQD (reference sequence). The CDR3 length is 13 residues.

The J gene is TRBJ2-7, the V gene TRBV27, with D tentatively TRBD2 (6 bases). V was clipped by 1 base and J by 7 bases, with 11 bases between them. This CDR3 contains 13 residues. CDR1 and CDR2 (germline): MNHEY, SMNVEV (reference sequence). Here the CDR3 DNA reads TGTGCCAGCAGTTTATACCGGGGGAGAGAGCAGTACTTC. It specifies CASSLYRGREQYF.